This passage covers 18 T cell receptor beta chains from one sample sequenced in a study of T cell responses to AZD1222 COVID-19 vaccine. Only in-frame clones appear in the TCRdb table, and some are missing; sequencing was by immunoSEQ multiplex PCR. The data show over 95,000 clones, with more than 85% seen just once and approximately 4.5% held by the top ten. Sequencing was performed on peripheral blood, taken on day 0 of AZD1222 vaccination. These receptors came from an adult in good health.

This chain joins TRBV7-9 and TRBJ1-2; tentative D call: TRBD1 (5 bases). Germline V gives CDR1 SEHNR, CDR2 FQNEAQ (reference sequence). V lost 5 bases, J lost 6 bases, and 10 bases lay in between. The length of the CDR3 is 12 residues. CDR3 sequence: CASSRGTDGYTF. CDR3 DNA: TGTGCCAGCAGCCGGGGGACGGATGGCTACACCTTC. The entire variable domain, with the rest obtained from reference TRBV7-9 and TRBJ1-2, is as follows: DTGVSQNPRHKITKRGQNVTFRCDPISEHNRLYWYRQTLGQGPEFLTYFQNEAQLEKSRLLSDRFSAERPKGSFSTLEIQRTEQGDSAMYLCASSRGTDGYTFGSGTRLTVV.

This clone was recorded once. The DNA is left out, because the CDR3 cannot be placed on it with certainty; the CDR3 is given as TCRdb lists it. CDR3 amino acids: CASSVGQGNSGANVLTF. This chain joins TRBV21-1 and TRBJ2-6; the table's TRBD1 call for D was not verified on the DNA. TRBV21-1 constitutes a pseudogene. The CDR3 comprises 17 residues, both ends counted.

The V call is TRBV5-5, the J call TRBJ2-5; TRBD2 aligns across 8 bases. Germline CDR1 is SGHKS and CDR2 is YYEKEE (reference sequence). The J segment lost 1 base and the V segment lost 2 bases, leaving 7 bases of the junction unmatched. This CDR3 has 16 amino acids. CDR3 coding DNA: TGTGCCAGCAGCTTTTCTCCGGGACTAGTCCAAGAGACCCAGTACTTC. Translation: CASSFSPGLVQETQYF.

The chain carries TRBV6-2 or TRBV6-3 and TRBJ2-1; 9 bases agree with TRBD1. CDR3 length: 15 residues. Trimming cost V 5 bases and J 2 bases; bases outside gene matches: 4. Germline values: CDR1 MNHEY, CDR2 SVGEGT. The CDR3 reads CASSRDRVTYNEQFF. The CDR3 DNA reads as TGTGCCAGCAGTCGGGACAGGGTGACCTACAATGAGCAGTTCTTC.

This chain links TRBV7-8 with TRBJ1-1; a possible D gene is TRBD1 (5 bases). Trimming took off 2 bases at V and 8 bases at J, with 12 bases between the two ends. This CDR3 is 13 amino acids long. Germline values: CDR1 SGHVS, CDR2 FQNEAQ. In nucleotides, the CDR3 is TGTGCCAGCAGCTTACGAGGGACGGACGAAGCTTTCTTT. This codes for CASSLRGTDEAFF.

Written as DNA, the CDR3 is TGTGCCAGCAACGTTCGGGGGTCCTACAATGAGCAGTTCTTC. This gives the protein CASNVRGSYNEQFF. The chain couples TRBV5-4 to TRBJ2-1; a weak D match, TRBD2 (6 bases). This CDR3 is 14 amino acids long. Germline V gene data show CDR1 as SGHNT and CDR2 as YYREEE (reference sequence). The germline V and J ends were trimmed by 6 bases and 1 base, with 11 bases remaining between them. The full variable domain, in which reference TRBV5-4 and TRBJ2-1 provide the parts outside the CDR3, is ETGVTQSPTHLIKTRGQQVTLRCSSQSGHNTVSWYQQALGQGPQFIFQYYREEENGRGNFPPRFSGLQFPNYSSELNVNALELDDSALYLCASNVRGSYNEQFFGPGTRLTVL.

This chain uses TRBV6-2 or TRBV6-3 with TRBJ2-2; TRBD1 matches 12 bases. This CDR3 contains 18 residues. Germline CDR1 and CDR2: MNHEY and SVGEGT. V shed 4 bases and J 0 bases; nucleotides not matched to a gene: 6. CDR3 DNA sequence: TGTGCCAGCAGTTCCGGGACAGGGGGCCTTACGAACACCGGGGAGCTGTTTTTT. Translating gives CASSSGTGGLTNTGELFF.

The rearrangement links TRBV5-1 to TRBJ1-1; D might be TRBD1 (6 bases). The CDR3 spans 14 residues. Looked up from germline, CDR1 is SGHRS and CDR2 is YFSETQ. Trimming stripped 4 bases from V and 4 bases from J, with 14 bases between. The CDR3 reads CASSAQGVGTEAFF. In nucleotides, the CDR3 is TGCGCCAGCAGCGCACAGGGTGTCGGCACTGAAGCTTTCTTT.

The chain employs TRBV6-5 and TRBJ1-1; the match to TRBD1 covers 7 bases. This CDR3 contains 15 residues. V dropped 2 bases and J dropped 0; count of bases not matched to a gene: 3. Germline V lookup: CDR1 MNHEY, CDR2 SVGAGI. CDR3 region: CASSYRTGMNTEAFF. CDR3 nucleotides: TGTGCCAGCAGTTACAGGACAGGCATGAACACTGAAGCTTTCTTT.

This rearrangement joins TRBV24-1 to TRBJ2-2, with 7 bases aligning to TRBD1. The germline V gene encodes CDR1 KGHDR and CDR2 SFDVKD. V gave up 5 bases and J gave up 4 bases; unmatched junction bases: 3. The CDR3 sequence is 14 residues long. CDR3 residues: CATSVSGGTGELFF. DNA for the CDR3: TGTGCCACCAGTGTTTCAGGGGGCACCGGGGAGCTGTTTTTT.

The J gene is TRBJ2-2, the V gene TRBV7-9; D gene ambiguous. Trimming pared 5 bases from V and 0 bases from J, leaving 13 bases between. The CDR3 is 16 amino acids. Germline-derived CDR1 and CDR2 are SEHNR and FQNEAQ (reference sequence). For the CDR3, the DNA is TGTGCCAGCAGCCCTTACCGGACCGCGAACACCGGGGAGCTGTTTTTT. This sequence encodes CASSPYRTANTGELFF. Supplemented by reference TRBV7-9 and TRBJ2-2, the full variable domain reads DTGVSQNPRHKITKRGQNVTFRCDPISEHNRLYWYRQTLGQGPEFLTYFQNEAQLEKSRLLSDRFSAERPKGSFSTLEIQRTEQGDSAMYLCASSPYRTANTGELFFGEGSRLTVL.

This chain uses TRBV27 with TRBJ1-6; TRBD1 agrees at 9 bases. The CDR3 contains 15 residues. The V and J ends lost 6 bases and 5 bases, in that order; junction bases with no gene match: 5. Germline assignment: CDR1 MNHEY and CDR2 SMNVEV (reference sequence). DNA of the CDR3: TGTGCCAGCAGCCTCCGGGACAGGGATAATTCACCCCTCCACTTT. Translated, it gives CASSLRDRDNSPLHF.

V usage is TRBV10-3 and J usage is TRBJ1-4, with D possibly TRBD1 on 6 matching bases. Germline loops: CDR1 ENHRY, CDR2 SYGVKD. The CDR3 loop spans 15 amino acids. V lost 0 bases and J 8 bases, leaving 13 bases between the germline ends. CDR3 loop: CAISESGAAGEKLFF. The CDR3 bases are TGTGCCATCAGTGAGTCGGGGGCGGCGGGAGAAAAACTGTTTTTT.

This rearrangement joins TRBV6-2 or TRBV6-3 to TRBJ1-6; D unresolved. Looked up from germline, CDR1 is MNHEY and CDR2 is SVGEGT. CDR3 length: 15 amino acids. V lost 6 bases to trimming and J lost 10 bases, with 19 bases between them. Written as DNA, the CDR3 is TGTGCCAGCAGCAGGAACAGACCACGCAACTCACCCCTCCACTTT. This gives the protein CASSRNRPRNSPLHF.

The chain carries TRBV30 and TRBJ2-7; 8 bases are shared with TRBD1. V shed 0 bases, J shed 11 bases, and the junction held 12 bases outside the gene matches. Germline assignment: CDR1 GTSNPN and CDR2 SVGIG (reference sequence). This CDR3 has 14 residues. CDR3 sequence: CAWSVQTGGGLKYF. CDR3 coding DNA: TGTGCCTGGAGTGTACAAACAGGGGGTGGCTTAAAGTACTTC.

The chain has TRBV5-6 and TRBJ1-1; 7 bases align to TRBD1. CDR3 length: 13 amino acids. Germline values: CDR1 SGHDT, CDR2 YYEEEE. Unmatched junction bases numbered 1, after V lost 4 bases and J lost 1 base. The CDR3 is CASSRTGNTEAFF. CDR3 nucleotide sequence: TGTGCCAGCAGCAGGACAGGGAACACTGAAGCTTTCTTT.

The rearrangement links TRBV9 to TRBJ2-1, with TRBD2 identical over 7 bases. The V and J ends lost 3 bases and 0 bases, in that order; junction bases with no gene match: 3. CDR3 length: 15 residues. The germline gives CDR1 SGDLS, CDR2 YYNGEE. CDR3 loop: CASSASGDSYNEQFF. CDR3 in DNA: TGTGCCAGCAGCGCTAGCGGTGACTCCTACAATGAGCAGTTCTTC.

This chain uses TRBV5-1 with TRBJ1-4; D uncertain. The V end lost 0 bases, the J end lost 0 bases, and 3 bases lay between the germline ends. CDR3 length equals 14 residues. Germline-derived CDR1 and CDR2 are SGHRS and YFSETQ. DNA of the CDR3: TGCGCCAGCAGCTTGGAGGCAACTAATGAAAAACTGTTTTTT. As protein: CASSLEATNEKLFF.